This entry lists 18 T cell receptor beta chains sequenced from one sample in a study of T cell repertoires in aging, cancer and after chemotherapy. Peripheral blood genomic DNA, not sorted cells or RNA, was the template. TRB rearrangements spanning V, D and J were amplified using mixed TRB-A/B primers. One entry per CDR3 protein, called by TCRdb with MiXCR from the multiplex PCR reads. The top ten hold approximately 4.7% of the sample, which has approximately 7,800 distinct CDR3 sequences, roughly two fifths seen once. The sample was blood. The receptors derive from a human donor in good health.

The chain uses TRBV19 and TRBJ1-6; TRBD1 agrees at 7 bases. This CDR3 region has 15 residues. Losses at the gene ends were 6 bases for V and 2 bases for J; bases not matched to a gene: 4. Looked up from germline, CDR1 is LNHDA and CDR2 is SQIVND (reference sequence). The CDR3 spells CASRSGGTYNSPLHF. The CDR3 DNA is TGTGCCAGTAGGTCAGGGGGAACCTATAATTCACCCCTCCACTTT.

The CDR3 here is CASSYGRSLEAFF. CDR3 sequence (DNA): TGTGCCAGCAGTTACGGCAGGAGCCTTGAAGCTTTCTTT. The V call is TRBV6-5, the J call TRBJ1-1; D gene unclear. Trimming removed 2 bases at V and 7 bases at J, with 11 bases between. The CDR3 loop spans 13 amino acids. CDR1 is MNHEY and CDR2 is SVGAGI in the germline V gene.

This clonotype was counted only a few times. A much bigger clone sits one base away, suggesting this may be a read error. The rearrangement links TRBV29-1 to TRBJ2-7; 7 nucleotides agree with TRBD1. The DNA matches TRBJ2-1 better at its end, which makes the J call doubtful. This CDR3 comprises 14 residues. Germline V CDR1 and CDR2: SQVTM, ANQGSEA. The CDR3 region has the DNA TGCAGCTCCAGAGGGGCAGGGGGTTCGAATGAGCAGTTCTTC. Translating gives CSSRGAGGSNEQFF.

The sample holds a few counts of this clonotype. J is TRBJ1-5 and V is TRBV6-5; TRBD1 matches 7 bases. There are 15 residues in the CDR3. Germline assignment: CDR1 MNHEY and CDR2 SVGAGI. Losses at the gene ends were 5 bases for V and 7 bases for J; bases not matched to a gene: 11. The CDR3 sequence is CASSPGGGGIQPQHF. CDR3 in DNA: TGTGCCAGCAGTCCCGGGGGAGGGGGCATACAGCCCCAGCATTTT.

V and J are TRBV6-5 and TRBJ2-7; 7 bases match TRBD1. This CDR3 is built from 14 residues. The germline CDR1 and CDR2 sequences are MNHEY and SVGAGI. Trimming removed 0 bases from V and 5 bases from J; junction bases left unmatched: 4. Written as DNA, the CDR3 is TGTGCCAGCAGTTACTCGAACAGGGGAAACGAGCAGTACTTC. Translation: CASSYSNRGNEQYF.

J is TRBJ1-4 and V is TRBV6-2 or TRBV6-3, with 12 nucleotides matching TRBD1. Trimming cost V 6 bases and J 8 bases; bases outside gene matches: 13. Germline assignment: CDR1 MNHEY and CDR2 SVGEGT. The CDR3 is made up of 17 amino acids. CDR3 region: CASSETGTGGGDEKLFF. CDR3 nucleotide sequence: TGTGCCAGCAGCGAGACCGGGACAGGGGGCGGTGACGAAAAACTGTTTTTT.

This clonotype was detected a few times. This sequence joins TRBV19 and TRBJ1-1; D not resolved. The CDR3 totals 13 residues. CDR1 LNHDA and CDR2 SQIVND come from the germline V gene (reference sequence). Trimming removed 3 bases from V and 0 bases from J, with 5 bases in between. CDR3 loop: CASSIELNTEAFF. CDR3 nucleotides: TGTGCCAGTAGTATTGAGTTGAACACTGAAGCTTTCTTT.

This clonotype was seen more than once but under ten times. The chain uses TRBV5-5 and TRBJ2-7, with TRBD1 matching 8 bases. The germline V gene has CDR1 SGHKS and CDR2 YYEKEE (reference sequence). This CDR3 has 18 residues. After removal of 0 bases from V and 0 bases from J, the junction contained 11 bases not matched to a gene. CDR3 in DNA: TGTGCCAGCAGCTTGGGTCGGGACAGGCTTGTGAGCTCCTACGAGCAGTACTTC. This translates into CASSLGRDRLVSSYEQYF.

This clonotype turned up a few times. The V gene is TRBV19, the J gene TRBJ1-1; the D is unclear. Trimming stripped 3 bases from V and 4 bases from J, with 15 bases between. Germline V gives CDR1 LNHDA, CDR2 SQIVND (reference sequence). The CDR3 extends over 15 amino acids. The CDR3 reads CASSIYGRPGTEAFF. CDR3 DNA: TGTGCCAGTAGTATTTATGGACGGCCGGGCACTGAAGCTTTCTTT.

The rearrangement joins TRBV18 to TRBJ2-5, with D uncertain. V shed 0 bases and J shed 2 bases, with 4 bases lying between them. From germline, CDR1 is KGHSH and CDR2 LQKENI. CDR3 length: 13 residues. CDR3 protein: CASSPPGQETQYF. The CDR3 DNA follows: TGTGCCAGCTCACCACCGGGACAAGAGACCCAGTACTTC.

The table lists this clonotype with a few counts. V usage is TRBV7-9 and J usage is TRBJ1-2, with TRBD1 as a possible D gene (5 bases). Trimming cost V 6 bases and J 6 bases, with 14 bases left between them. Germline lookup yields CDR1 SEHNR and CDR2 FQNEAQ (reference sequence). The CDR3 length is 13 residues. The CDR3 DNA sequence: TGTGCCAGCAGTCCCATGGGGGAACATGGCTACACCTTC. Translation gives CASSPMGEHGYTF. Full variable domain (outside the CDR3, taken from reference TRBV7-9 and TRBJ1-2): DTGVSQNPRHKITKRGQNVTFRCDPISEHNRLYWYRQTLGQGPEFLTYFQNEAQLEKSRLLSDRFSAERPKGSFSTLEIQRTEQGDSAMYLCASSPMGEHGYTFGSGTRLTVV.

This rearrangement joins TRBV6-2 or TRBV6-3 to TRBJ1-6; 9 nucleotides agree with TRBD1. Trimming removed 5 bases from V and 0 bases from J; junction bases left unmatched: 8. The CDR3 runs 18 residues. CDR1 and CDR2 (germline): MNHEY, SVGEGT. The DNA of the CDR3 is TGTGCCAGCAGTAACCTTCCGGGACAGGGCTCCTATAATTCACCCCTCCACTTT. Its protein product is CASSNLPGQGSYNSPLHF.

V and J are TRBV11-2 and TRBJ2-7, with 10 bases aligning to TRBD2. The germline CDR1 and CDR2 sequences are SGHAT and FQNNGV. The CDR3 extends over 15 amino acids. Losses at the gene ends were 4 bases for V and 1 base for J; bases not matched to a gene: 4. CDR3 amino acids: CASSSLAGASYEQYF. The CDR3 DNA reads as TGTGCCAGCAGCTCTCTAGCGGGGGCGTCCTACGAGCAGTACTTC. The full variable domain, its missing parts supplied by reference TRBV11-2 and TRBJ2-7, is EAGVAQSPRYKIIEKRQSVAFWCNPISGHATLYWYQQILGQGPKLLIQFQNNGVVDDSQLPKDRFSAERLKGVDSTLKIQPAKLEDSAVYLCASSSLAGASYEQYFGPGTRLTVT.

This clonotype has only a few counts. The chain has TRBV6-1 and TRBJ2-1, with 9 bases lining up with TRBD1. The V and J ends lost 1 base and 4 bases, in that order; junction bases with no gene match: 5. The CDR3 contains 16 residues. Germline-derived CDR1 and CDR2 are MNHNS and SASEGT. In nucleotides, the CDR3 is TGTGCCAGCAGTGAAGAGGTCGGGACAGGGTACAATGAGCAGTTCTTC. Protein: CASSEEVGTGYNEQFF.

The sample holds a few counts of this clonotype. The chain recombines TRBV6-1 with TRBJ1-1, with TRBD1 matching 8 bases. The CDR3 has 17 residues. CDR1 is MNHNS and CDR2 is SASEGT in the germline V gene. V lost 7 bases, J lost 0 bases, and 13 bases stayed unmatched. CDR3 sequence reads: CASIIAGTGSMNTEAFF. The CDR3 coding sequence is TGTGCCAGCATTATTGCCGGGACAGGCTCGATGAACACTGAAGCTTTCTTT.

This clonotype was seen only a few times. The chain employs TRBV6-1 and TRBJ2-3; a possible D gene is TRBD2 (5 bases). The V gene's germline CDR1 is MNHNS and CDR2 SASEGT. Trimming removed 0 bases at V and 1 base at J, with 5 bases between. CDR3 size: 14 residues. DNA of the CDR3: TGTGCCAGCAGTGAAGCGGGAGGCACAGATACGCAGTATTTT. Amino acids: CASSEAGGTDTQYF.

The rearrangement joins TRBV30 to TRBJ1-3; TRBD1 might be the D (6 bases). The CDR3 totals 13 residues. Germline loops: CDR1 GTSNPN, CDR2 SVGIG (reference sequence). With 1 base removed from V and 4 bases from J, the gap between germline ends came to 8 bases. DNA of the CDR3: TGTGCCTGGAGTGAGGGGGTCGGAAACACCATATATTTT. Amino acid sequence: CAWSEGVGNTIYF.

By share of the sample, this clonotype is medium-sized. The rearrangement uses TRBV19 and TRBJ1-4, with D tentatively TRBD1 (6 bases). The CDR3 is 14 amino acids. With 6 bases removed from V and 8 bases from J, the gap between germline ends came to 16 bases. The germline gives CDR1 LNHDA, CDR2 SQIVND (reference sequence). The CDR3 DNA reads TGTGCCAGTAGGGACAGCTACGGCGGGGAAAAACTGTTTTTT. Translating it yields CASRDSYGGEKLFF.